The present T cell receptor (beta chain) was sequenced within a study of T-cell memory formation after mild COVID-19. TCRdb redid the calling of the 5' RACE reads with MiXCR, one entry per CDR3 protein. The data show about 560,000 distinct CDR3 sequences, about 20% seen once. The CDR3 is made up of 15 amino acids. V shed 8 bases, J shed 5 bases, and the junction held 11 bases outside the gene matches. Germline loops: CDR1 MRHNA, CDR2 SNTAGT. The TCR comes from an adult woman who had mild COVID-19 (a few samples of this study predate the infection). Cell type and time point are not known. The sample was PBMCs or a T cell subset sorted from them (not recorded which). The chain joins TRBV6-4 to TRBJ2-2; 7 nucleotides match TRBD2. The CDR3 is CASRISAGETGELFF. The CDR3 DNA reads TGTGCCAGCCGGATCTCTGCGGGAGAGACCGGGGAGCTGTTTTTT.